This T cell receptor (beta chain) came from a study of blood T cell repertoires in COVID-19. The CDR3 contains 17 residues. V gave up 0 bases and J gave up 3 bases; unmatched junction bases: 11. Looked up from germline, CDR1 is KGHSH and CDR2 is LQKENI. Clones were sequenced by immunoSEQ multiplex PCR, and TCRdb holds only the in-frame ones, with some missing. The sample holds around 200,000 clones; around 85% are singletons and the top ten take 6% to 6.5%. Recovery among Cohort 3 donors was established by two negative PCRs, clearance, or symptom resolution. This sequence joins TRBV18 and TRBJ2-7; 7 nucleotides align to TRBD2. This clonotype was sampled from a man aged 35 to 55 who had recovered from COVID-19. Sequencing input: PBMCs or T cells enriched from blood (not recorded which). The CDR3 reads CASSPPVGRESYYEQYF. In DNA form, the CDR3 reads TGTGCCAGCTCACCACCGGTTGGGCGGGAGAGCTACTACGAGCAGTACTTC.